Below, 18 T cell receptor beta chains from the same sample are listed, as sequenced in a study of blood T cell repertoires in COVID-19. The assay was immunoSEQ multiplex PCR, and TCRdb's table has in-frame clones only and misses some. The table lists around 300,000 clones, roughly 89% of them singletons, with about 5.7% in the top ten. Specimen: PBMCs or T cells enriched from blood (not recorded which). The receptors were gathered from a woman between 35 and 50 years old who had recovered from COVID-19.

The genes are TRBV28 and TRBJ1-1; 9 bases map to TRBD1. Germline CDR1 and CDR2: MDHEN and SYDVKM. V shed 5 bases, J shed 5 bases, and the junction held 9 bases outside the gene matches. The CDR3 runs to 15 residues. The DNA for the CDR3 is TGTGCCAGCAGTGTCCCGGGACAGGGAAAAACTGAAGCTTTCTTT. This sequence encodes CASSVPGQGKTEAFF.

The V gene is TRBV19, the J gene TRBJ2-1, with 10 bases lining up with TRBD2. From germline, CDR1 is LNHDA and CDR2 SQIVND (reference sequence). The CDR3 is 15 residues long. The V gene end was trimmed by 7 bases and the J gene end by 5 bases; junction bases not matched to a gene: 8. This CDR3 reads CASKGGLAGDNEQFF. The CDR3, as DNA: TGTGCCAGTAAAGGGGGGCTAGCGGGAGACAATGAGCAGTTCTTC.

V gene TRBV28 combines with J gene TRBJ2-7; D possibly corresponds to TRBD1 (5 bases). Looked up from germline, CDR1 is MDHEN and CDR2 is SYDVKM. The CDR3 has 11 residues. V was pared by 6 bases and J by 6 bases, with 9 bases between. The CDR3 DNA follows: TGTGCCAGCAGCCTACAGGCCGAGCAGTACTTC. Protein sequence: CASSLQAEQYF.

J is TRBJ2-5 and V is TRBV27; TRBD2 agrees at 10 bases. This CDR3 comprises 16 residues. Looked up from germline, CDR1 is MNHEY and CDR2 is SMNVEV (reference sequence). V lost 2 bases to trimming and J lost 4 bases; unmatched junction nucleotides: 7. CDR3 nucleotides: TGTGCCAGCAGTTTAAGCCCTAGCGGGAGTGTAGAGACCCAGTACTTC. Amino acids: CASSLSPSGSVETQYF.

The J gene is TRBJ2-3, the V gene TRBV28, with 9 bases lining up with TRBD2. The ends lost 4 bases at V and 3 bases at J; junction bases unmatched: 2. Germline V lookup: CDR1 MDHEN, CDR2 SYDVKM. The CDR3 has 14 amino acids. CDR3 sequence: CASSSTSGTDTQYF. In nucleotides, the CDR3 is TGTGCCAGCAGTTCGACTAGCGGAACAGATACGCAGTATTTT.

The chain couples TRBV19 to TRBJ2-1; the match to TRBD2 covers 13 bases. Per germline, CDR1 LNHDA and CDR2 SQIVND (reference sequence). The V segment lost 6 bases and the J segment 7 bases; nucleotides outside the gene matches: 6. There are 15 residues in the CDR3. The chain's CDR3 is CASRAGLAGVNEQFF. Written as DNA, the CDR3 is TGTGCCAGTAGAGCTGGACTAGCGGGAGTTAATGAGCAGTTCTTC.

The rearrangement links TRBV27 to TRBJ2-5; D is possibly TRBD2 (6 bases). This CDR3 has 13 residues. Trimming took 6 bases from V and 4 from J, leaving 12 bases between them. Germline CDR1 and CDR2: MNHEY and SMNVEV (reference sequence). The CDR3: CASRPGGSETQYF. The CDR3 DNA follows: TGTGCCAGCAGGCCTGGGGGGTCAGAGACCCAGTACTTC.

In its sample, this clone was seen a few times. The CDR3: CASSLAGQVPETQYF. CDR3 sequence (DNA): TGTGCCAGCAGCTTAGCGGGGCAAGTCCCAGAGACCCAGTACTTC. The V and J genes are TRBV7-9 and TRBJ2-5; tentative D call: TRBD1 (5 bases). Germline CDR1 and CDR2: SEHNR and FQNEAQ (reference sequence). The CDR3 is 15 amino acids. With 0 bases removed from V and 4 bases from J, the gap between germline ends came to 12 bases. Together with reference TRBV7-9 and TRBJ2-5, the CDR3 gives the full variable domain: DTGVSQNPRHKITKRGQNVTFRCDPISEHNRLYWYRQTLGQGPEFLTYFQNEAQLEKSRLLSDRFSAERPKGSFSTLEIQRTEQGDSAMYLCASSLAGQVPETQYFGPGTRLLVL.

This clone was seen more than once but under ten times. V gene TRBV10-2 combines with J gene TRBJ2-7; D unclear. This CDR3 spans 14 amino acids. Germline V lookup: CDR1 WSHSY, CDR2 SAAADI. Trimming stripped 6 bases from V and 4 bases from J, with 16 bases between. Here the CDR3 reads CASRATPVDYEQYF. As DNA, the CDR3 is TGCGCCAGCAGGGCGACTCCGGTTGATTACGAGCAGTACTTC.

This sequence joins TRBV5-6 and TRBJ1-6; the match to TRBD1 covers 9 bases. CDR1 SGHDT and CDR2 YYEEEE come from the germline V gene. The CDR3 is made up of 15 amino acids. V shed 0 bases, J shed 9 bases, and the junction held 4 bases outside the gene matches. Here the CDR3 reads CASSLGQGGSSPLHF. The DNA of the CDR3 is TGTGCCAGCAGCTTGGGACAGGGGGGTAGTTCACCCCTCCACTTT.

This rearrangement joins TRBV28 to TRBJ1-1; D perhaps matches TRBD1 (6 bases). This CDR3 comprises 12 residues. CDR1 and CDR2 (germline): MDHEN, SYDVKM. V was pared by 4 bases and J by 10 bases, with 13 bases between. CDR3 sequence (DNA): TGTGCCAGCAGTTCACCAGGGACAAGAGCTTTCTTT. Its translation: CASSSPGTRAFF.

The CDR3 bases are TGTGCCAGCAGCCAGGGGCTGGGTGAAAAACTGTTTTTT. Its protein is CASSQGLGEKLFF. The chain recombines TRBV2 with TRBJ1-4; a possible D gene is TRBD1 (6 bases). V dropped 6 bases and J dropped 7 bases, with 12 bases sitting between them. This CDR3 is 13 amino acids long. CDR1 and CDR2 (germline): SNHLY, FYNNEI.

The gene calls are TRBV6-5 and TRBJ2-7, with 12 bases identical to TRBD2. Germline V lookup: CDR1 MNHEY, CDR2 SVGAGI. V dropped 4 bases and J dropped 4; count of bases not matched to a gene: 8. CDR3 length: 16 residues. The CDR3 loop is CASSFRTSGTSYEQYF. The DNA for the CDR3 is TGTGCCAGCAGTTTCCGGACTAGCGGGACTTCGTACGAGCAGTACTTC.

This sequence joins TRBV19 and TRBJ2-3, with D hard to call. Between the trimmed V and J ends, which lost 5 bases and 3 bases, there was a span of 12 bases. This CDR3 region has 14 residues. Germline V gene sequence: CDR1 LNHDA, CDR2 SQIVND (reference sequence). CDR3 amino acids: CASSSSAVTDTQYF. Written as DNA, the CDR3 is TGTGCCAGTAGTTCTTCCGCGGTAACAGATACGCAGTATTTT. Using reference TRBV19 and TRBJ2-3 for the parts outside the CDR3, the full variable domain is DGGITQSPKYLFRKEGQNVTLSCEQNLNHDAMYWYRQDPGQGLRLIYYSQIVNDFQKGDIAEGYSVSREKKESFPLTVTSAQKNPTAFYLCASSSSAVTDTQYFGPGTRLTVL.

This chain links TRBV7-2 with TRBJ2-3, with 7 bases fitting TRBD2. This CDR3 has 13 residues. CDR1 is SGHTA and CDR2 is FQGNSA in the germline V gene. Unmatched junction bases numbered 5, after V lost 3 bases and J lost 8 bases. The CDR3 here is CASSLGREVTQYF. CDR3 DNA sequence: TGTGCCAGCAGCTTGGGACGGGAGGTTACGCAGTATTTT.

This clone came up a few times. This chain joins TRBV6-1 and TRBJ2-3; 8 nucleotides agree with TRBD2. CDR3 length: 15 residues. Germline V gives CDR1 MNHNS, CDR2 SASEGT. The V segment lost 3 bases and the J segment 0 bases; nucleotides outside the gene matches: 2. For the CDR3, the DNA is TGTGCCAGCAGTGAGGGACTAGTGAGCACAGATACGCAGTATTTT. This translates into CASSEGLVSTDTQYF.

This chain uses TRBV19 with TRBJ1-5; 9 positions agree with TRBD1. The V gene end was trimmed by 2 bases and the J gene end by 6 bases; junction bases not matched to a gene: 8. Looked up from germline, CDR1 is LNHDA and CDR2 is SQIVND (reference sequence). The CDR3 covers 16 residues. The CDR3 protein is CASSIPRTGAPQPQHF. The CDR3 region has the DNA TGTGCCAGTAGTATACCACGGACAGGGGCGCCTCAGCCCCAGCATTTT.

This rearrangement joins TRBV9 to TRBJ2-7; 9 nucleotides match TRBD1. Germline V gene data show CDR1 as SGDLS and CDR2 as YYNGEE. The CDR3 length is 14 residues. Losses at the gene ends were 4 bases for V and 3 bases for J; bases not matched to a gene: 5. CDR3: CASSSPGQGYEQYF. DNA for the CDR3: TGTGCCAGCAGCTCTCCGGGACAGGGCTACGAGCAGTACTTC.